The TCR beta chain under discussion was sequenced for a study of graft-versus-host responses after intestinal transplantation. At the level of the study: Recipients had multivisceral, liver-intestinal, or isolated intestinal transplants. Each patient got anti-thymocyte globulin induction, then tacrolimus and steroids for around three years.

Germline V CDR1 and CDR2: SEHNR, FQNEAQ (reference sequence). The CDR3 is made up of 13 amino acids. Regarding this clone: Antigen unknown. At one end, the junction sequence differs from germline, possibly due to a read error.

Some clones are missing from TCRdb's copy, which holds only in-frame ones; the method was immunoSEQ multiplex PCR. This sample has about 39,000 clones, with approximately 93% found just once. Study-level findings and limits: Some GvH clones were seen earlier in gut or blood, suggesting intestinal origin. HvG clone declines early post-transplant were associated with peak circulating GvH levels.

The J gene is TRBJ1-1, the V gene TRBV7-9; D perhaps matches TRBD1 (6 bases). The sample was PBMCs, taken 734 days after intestinal transplantation. The receptor was isolated from a human patient who received an intestinal transplant, so some T cells may come from the graft donor. This CDR3 reads CASSPRGNTETFF. Here the CDR3 DNA reads TGTGCCAGCAGCCCCAGGGGAAACACTGAAACTTTCTTT.